This entry features one T cell receptor beta chain sequence. Its specificity is unknown. Researchers ran the PCR with 60 Vbeta and 13 Jbeta primers. The table came from immunoSEQ multiplex PCR; TCRdb's copy has only in-frame clones and leaves some out. The sample lists roughly 180,000 clones, about 80% occurring once. This CDR3 is built from 14 residues. Trimming cost V 7 bases and J 4 bases, with 13 bases left between them. Germline V lookup: CDR1 MNHNS, CDR2 SASEGT. This sample stems from a study of cytomegalovirus exposure and HLA in healthy donors. Study observations and caveats: Later analysis identified a missense DCLRE1C variant that was linked to TCR beta V- and J-gene trimming. Certain indistinguishable V segments, among them TRBV6-2 and TRBV6-3, were excluded.

The sequencing sample was made of PBMCs. This clonotype was sampled from a woman between 18 and 29 years old in good health and CMV-seropositive. The chain links TRBV6-1 to TRBJ2-2; D gene ambiguous. This chain's CDR3 is CASKLSVSTGELFF. DNA of the CDR3: TGTGCCAGCAAATTGTCGGTATCCACCGGGGAGCTGTTTTTT.